The source of this TCR beta chain is a study of blood T cell repertoires in COVID-19. Study information: COVID-19 samples collected from the United States, Italy and Spain covered acute and convalescent phases. PBMCs, B-cell-depleted T cells, or T cells were the source of the cDNA or gDNA that made up the material.

V lost 0 bases and J lost 6, with 14 bases in between. This CDR3 contains 14 residues. The germline CDR1 and CDR2 sequences are GTSNPN and SVGIG (reference sequence). There are a few counts of this clone. Study processing details: The assay estimated nucleated cells by amplifying reference gene primers. Data came from immunoSEQ multiplex PCR; TCRdb stores just in-frame clones and leaves some out. The D gene and trimming were derived from the DNA, and the V and J assignments and clone size from that table. The repertoire includes 150,000 to 200,000 clones, roughly 85% of them detected once, and 4.5% to 6.5% sits in the top ten.

This TCR was sampled from a woman in her 30s with acute or convalescent COVID-19. V gene TRBV30 combines with J gene TRBJ1-1, with D possibly TRBD1 on 6 matching bases. The sample comprised peripheral blood. The CDR3 coding sequence is TGTGCCTGGAGTGTAGGGGGGGCGCCACCTGAAGCTTTCTTT. The encoded protein is CAWSVGGAPPEAFF. The full variable domain, rest sourced from reference TRBV30 and TRBJ1-1, is SQTIHQWPATLVQPVGSPLSLECTVEGTSNPNLYWYRQAAGRGLQLLFYSVGIGQISSEVPQNLSASRPQDRQFILSSKKLLLSDSGFYLCAWSVGGAPPEAFFGQGTRLTVV.